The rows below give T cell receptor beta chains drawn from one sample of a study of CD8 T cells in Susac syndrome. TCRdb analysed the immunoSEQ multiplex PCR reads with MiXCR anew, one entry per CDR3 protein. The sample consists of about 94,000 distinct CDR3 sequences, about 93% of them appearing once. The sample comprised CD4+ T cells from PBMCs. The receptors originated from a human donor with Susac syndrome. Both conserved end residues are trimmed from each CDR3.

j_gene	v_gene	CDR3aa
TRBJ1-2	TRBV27	ASRQTGNYGYT
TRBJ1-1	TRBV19	ASMDRTASEAF
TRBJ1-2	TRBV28	ASSLMGSYNYGYT
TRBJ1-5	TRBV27	ASSRVNSNQPQH
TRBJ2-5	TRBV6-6	ASSPDSRQGETQY
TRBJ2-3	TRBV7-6	ASSPEGGSQDTQY
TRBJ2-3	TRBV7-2	ASSLLAVTDTQY
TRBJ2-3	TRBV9	ASSTGGAVTQY
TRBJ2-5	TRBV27	ASSLGGGPETQY
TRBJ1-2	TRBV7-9	ASSLTSGTGYGYT
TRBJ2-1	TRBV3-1	ASSRSGGDYEQF
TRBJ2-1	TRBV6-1	ASRLRLAGGNNEQF